The 25 T cell receptor beta chains given below trace back to one sample, sequenced in a study of technical replicates of blood from several donors. Some clones are missing from TCRdb's copy, which holds only in-frame ones; the method was immunoSEQ multiplex PCR. The table lists around 58,000 clones, around nine tenths of them singletons. What was sequenced was PBMCs. The receptors originated from a human donor in good health. Some clones in this sample may be carry-over from other donors' samples.

A few counts support this clone. The chain has TRBV7-2 and TRBJ1-4; 8 bases match TRBD1. Losses at the gene ends were 5 bases for V and 11 bases for J; bases not matched to a gene: 7. CDR3 size: 13 residues. Per the germline V gene, CDR1 is SGHTA and CDR2 is FQGNSA. For the CDR3, the DNA is TGTGCCAGCAGCCCTGGACAGGGTCGGAAACTGTTTTTT. Translation gives CASSPGQGRKLFF.

The V gene is TRBV29-1, the J gene TRBJ1-1; D is unclear. CDR1 and CDR2 (germline): SQVTM, ANQGSEA. V was trimmed by 5 bases and J by 11 bases, leaving 21 bases between them. This CDR3 has 13 residues. CDR3 in DNA: TGCAGCGTTTACCTTCGGCCTCCGGAGGAGGCTTTCTTT. It specifies CSVYLRPPEEAFF.

The chain uses TRBV7-8 and TRBJ2-7; weak D call: TRBD1 (6 bases). The CDR3 sequence is 16 residues long. Trimming pared 1 base from V and 3 bases from J, leaving 16 bases between. Looked up from germline, CDR1 is SGHVS and CDR2 is FQNEAQ. DNA of the CDR3: TGTGCCAGCAGCTTAGGACGGCAGGGGTTAGTCTACGAGCAGTACTTC. This encodes CASSLGRQGLVYEQYF.

The V call is TRBV4-2, the J call TRBJ2-1; possible D gene TRBD1, 6 bases. The V gene lost 4 bases and the J gene lost 4 bases, with 14 bases spanning the gap. Germline V CDR1 and CDR2: LGHNA, YNFKEQ. The CDR3 covers 15 residues. DNA for the CDR3: TGTGCCAGCAGCCTGGGGCAGGGGCCGTACAATGAGCAGTTCTTC. Encoded protein: CASSLGQGPYNEQFF.

The J gene is TRBJ2-6, the V gene TRBV5-1, with no clear D. The CDR3 is made up of 14 amino acids. Germline values: CDR1 SGHRS, CDR2 YFSETQ. The V and J ends lost 5 bases and 0 bases respectively, with 6 bases between them. The CDR3 coding sequence is TGCGCCAGCAGGTTGTACTCTGGGGCCAACGTCCTGACTTTC. Translating gives CASRLYSGANVLTF.

The chain links TRBV7-9 to TRBJ2-3, with 7 bases aligning to TRBD2. V was clipped by 5 bases and J by 0 bases; unmatched bases: 8. Germline V gene lookup returns CDR1 SEHNR and CDR2 FQNEAQ (reference sequence). The length of the CDR3 is 16 residues. CDR3 DNA: TGTGCCAGCAGCGGTCGGCGGGGACTAAGCACAGATACGCAGTATTTT. This codes for CASSGRRGLSTDTQYF.

The V and J genes are TRBV9 and TRBJ2-5, with 7 bases aligning to TRBD2. The CDR3 is 14 amino acids. The V gene end was trimmed by 3 bases and the J gene end by 5 bases; junction bases not matched to a gene: 7. Germline CDR1 is SGDLS and CDR2 is YYNGEE. CDR3 sequence: CASSATSAGETQYF. The DNA for the CDR3 is TGTGCCAGCAGCGCCACTAGCGCCGGGGAGACCCAGTACTTC.

V is TRBV30 and J is TRBJ2-5, with D perhaps matching TRBD2 (5 bases). V shed 4 bases and J shed 5 bases, with 14 bases lying between them. This CDR3 is built from 13 residues. CDR1 and CDR2 from the germline V gene are GTSNPN and SVGIG (reference sequence). The CDR3 reads CAWNRLSGETQYF. DNA for the CDR3: TGTGCCTGGAATCGACTATCCGGGGAGACCCAGTACTTC.

The chain links TRBV6-5 to TRBJ2-6, with a possible D match to TRBD2 (5 bases). The CDR3 sequence is 15 residues long. With 6 bases removed from V and 0 bases from J, the gap between germline ends came to 9 bases. The germline V gene has CDR1 MNHEY and CDR2 SVGAGI. DNA for the CDR3: TGTGCCAGCAGCCAGAGGGTCTCTGGGGCCAACGTCCTGACTTTC. Translation: CASSQRVSGANVLTF.

This sequence joins TRBV5-1 and TRBJ1-1; the match to TRBD1 covers 10 bases. This CDR3 is built from 14 residues. V lost 6 bases and J lost 2; bases outside the gene matches: 4. Germline values: CDR1 SGHRS, CDR2 YFSETQ. As DNA, the CDR3 is TGCGCCAGCATAAGGGACAGGGGAAACACTGAAGCTTTCTTT. Its translation: CASIRDRGNTEAFF.

V and J are TRBV6-1 and TRBJ1-2; D might be TRBD1 (5 bases). The V and J ends lost 2 bases and 7 bases respectively, with 17 bases between them. Germline lookup yields CDR1 MNHNS and CDR2 SASEGT. CDR3 length: 15 amino acids. Here the CDR3 DNA reads TGTGCCAGCAGTGAACTGGCTGGGGGGATCGGTGGCTACACCTTC. Translation: CASSELAGGIGGYTF.

This clone showed up just once. The J gene is TRBJ1-2, the V gene TRBV30, with D tentatively TRBD1 (6 bases). Germline CDR1 reads GTSNPN; CDR2 reads SVGIG (reference sequence). This CDR3 contains 15 residues. V was pared by 0 bases and J by 2 bases, with 13 bases between. The CDR3 is CAWSVATGINYGYTF. DNA for the CDR3: TGTGCCTGGAGTGTAGCTACAGGGATAAACTATGGCTACACCTTC. Variable domain in full (rest from reference TRBV30 and TRBJ1-2): SQTIHQWPATLVQPVGSPLSLECTVEGTSNPNLYWYRQAAGRGLQLLFYSVGIGQISSEVPQNLSASRPQDRQFILSSKKLLLSDSGFYLCAWSVATGINYGYTFGSGTRLTVV.

The chain is built from TRBV5-1 and TRBJ2-7; a possible D gene is TRBD2 (5 bases). This CDR3 is 12 amino acids long. V gave up 0 bases and J gave up 7 bases, with 8 bases separating them. Germline CDR1 is SGHRS and CDR2 is YFSETQ. CDR3 nucleotides: TGCGCCAGCAGCTTGGAGCGGCAAGAGCAGTACTTC. It translates to CASSLERQEQYF.

The rearrangement joins TRBV4-1 to TRBJ1-6, with D possibly matching TRBD1 (5 bases). CDR3 length: 16 residues. V gave up 4 bases and J gave up 0 bases, with 10 bases separating them. CDR1 and CDR2 from the germline V gene are MGHRA and YSYEKL. CDR3 sequence reads: CASSPGGSSYNSPLHF. CDR3 nucleotide sequence: TGCGCCAGCAGCCCGGGGGGGAGCTCCTATAATTCACCCCTCCACTTT.

This clone was counted between two and nine times. In DNA, the CDR3 is TGTGCCAGCAGCCAACGGGGGACTGAAGCTTTCTTT. It encodes CASSQRGTEAFF. V and J are TRBV4-2 and TRBJ1-1, with D maybe TRBD1 (5 bases). The V end lost 2 bases, the J end lost 5 bases, and 6 bases lay between the germline ends. The CDR3 is 12 amino acids. Germline V gives CDR1 LGHNA, CDR2 YNFKEQ.

The rearrangement joins TRBV18 to TRBJ1-3; D may be TRBD1 (6 bases). Trimming took off 8 bases at V and 5 bases at J, with 13 bases between the two ends. Germline CDR1 is KGHSH and CDR2 is LQKENI. This CDR3 is built from 13 residues. The CDR3 is CASGLGQRNTIYF. In DNA form, the CDR3 reads TGTGCCAGCGGTCTGGGACAACGAAACACCATATATTTT.

The chain carries TRBV9 and TRBJ1-1, with D uncertain. Trimming left V 4 bases short and J 3 bases short, with 13 bases between. Germline lookup yields CDR1 SGDLS and CDR2 YYNGEE. This CDR3 region has 14 residues. The DNA for the CDR3 is TGTGCCAGCAGCCCCGCCGGGGATTACACTGAAGCTTTCTTT. Protein: CASSPAGDYTEAFF.

The CDR3 loop is CASSPSPGESGNTIYF. The CDR3 DNA is TGCGCCAGCAGCCCATCCCCGGGGGAATCTGGAAACACCATATATTTT. This sequence joins TRBV4-1 and TRBJ1-3; tentative D call: TRBD1 (5 bases). The germline gives CDR1 MGHRA, CDR2 YSYEKL. The CDR3 has 16 residues. V was cut by 4 bases and J by 1 base, with 14 bases left in between.

This chain joins TRBV10-3 and TRBJ2-5; TRBD2 agrees at 15 bases. V dropped 10 bases and J dropped 5; count of bases not matched to a gene: 8. The CDR3 has 15 amino acids. Germline CDR1 is ENHRY and CDR2 is SYGVKD. The CDR3 nucleotides read TGTGCCACCAGGACTAGCGGGAGGGCCGGGGAGACCCAGTACTTC. The encoded protein is CATRTSGRAGETQYF.

This clone was recorded a few times. The V gene is TRBV2, the J gene TRBJ1-1; a possible D gene is TRBD1 (6 bases). Germline V gene data show CDR1 as SNHLY and CDR2 as FYNNEI. V lost 8 bases and J lost 7, with 11 bases in between. The CDR3 sequence is 11 residues long. For the CDR3, the DNA is TGTGCCAGCTGTATAGGGGGTGAAGCTTTCTTT. Encoded protein: CASCIGGEAFF.

The chain combines TRBV7-8 with TRBJ2-5; TRBD2 matches 8 bases. This CDR3 region has 15 residues. J gave up 3 bases and V 4 bases, and 7 bases lay outside the gene matches. Looked up from germline, CDR1 is SGHVS and CDR2 is FQNEAQ. The CDR3 loop is CASSSIGLAEETQYF. CDR3 bases: TGTGCCAGCAGCTCGATTGGACTAGCCGAAGAGACCCAGTACTTC. Looking up the rest from reference TRBV7-8 and TRBJ2-5 gives the full variable domain: GAGVSQSPRYKVAKRGQDVALRCDPISGHVSLFWYQQALGQGPEFLTYFQNEAQLDKSGLPSDRFFAERPEGSVSTLKIQRTQQEDSAVYLCASSSIGLAEETQYFGPGTRLLVL.

V and J are TRBV13 and TRBJ1-2; 7 positions agree with TRBD1. With V trimmed by 5 bases and J by 4 bases, 7 bases remained unmatched. This CDR3 region has 14 residues. Germline-derived CDR1 and CDR2 are PRHDT and FYEKMQ (reference sequence). The CDR3 nucleotides are TGTGCCAGCAGCCAAAGGACAGGATCCTATGGCTACACCTTC. As protein: CASSQRTGSYGYTF.

The chain uses TRBV5-1 and TRBJ1-2; no clear D gene. With 0 bases removed from V and 8 bases from J, the gap between germline ends came to 8 bases. The germline CDR1 and CDR2 sequences are SGHRS and YFSETQ. This CDR3 is 12 amino acids long. CDR3 bases: TGCGCCAGCAGCTTGGAATCGGGAGGCTACACCTTC. Encoded protein: CASSLESGGYTF.

This clone has a single count. CDR3 region: CASSPSTGRANEKLFF. The DNA for the CDR3 is TGTGCCAGCTCACCTTCTACAGGGCGGGCTAATGAAAAACTGTTTTTT. The rearrangement uses TRBV18 and TRBJ1-4; perhaps TRBD1 as D (6 bases). V dropped 3 bases and J dropped 3 bases, with 14 bases sitting between them. The length of the CDR3 is 16 residues. Looked up from germline, CDR1 is KGHSH and CDR2 is LQKENI. The full variable domain, its missing parts supplied by reference TRBV18 and TRBJ1-4, is NAGVMQNPRHLVRRRGQEARLRCSPMKGHSHVYWYRQLPEEGLKFMVYLQKENIIDESGMPKERFSAEFPKEGPSILRIQQVVRGDSAAYFCASSPSTGRANEKLFFGSGTQLSVL.

The chain is built from TRBV6-5 and TRBJ2-7; 8 bases line up with TRBD2. Germline assignment: CDR1 MNHEY and CDR2 SVGAGI. The junction had 5 bases not matched to a gene; V was cut back by 6 bases and J by 1 base. This CDR3 has 14 amino acids. This CDR3 reads CASSAGGLSYEQYF. CDR3 DNA: TGTGCCAGCAGCGCGGGAGGCCTGTCCTACGAGCAGTACTTC.